The T cell receptor beta chain described here comes from a study of cytomegalovirus exposure and HLA in healthy donors. This CDR3 region has 15 residues. CDR1 and CDR2 (germline): SGHRS, YFSETQ. The V end lost 6 bases, the J end lost 0 bases, and 12 bases lay between the germline ends. Method: immunoSEQ multiplex PCR; TCRdb's copy keeps in-frame clones and lacks some. The sample shows about 130,000 clones, about 96% of them seen only once. The receptor's source is a man aged 18 to 29 in good health and CMV-seronegative. The chain links TRBV5-1 to TRBJ2-2; D may be TRBD1 (6 bases). The sequenced sample was PBMCs. The CDR3 coding sequence is TGCGCCAGCACGTACGGGACAACGAACACCGGGGAGCTGTTTTTT. Translated, it gives CASTYGTTNTGELFF.